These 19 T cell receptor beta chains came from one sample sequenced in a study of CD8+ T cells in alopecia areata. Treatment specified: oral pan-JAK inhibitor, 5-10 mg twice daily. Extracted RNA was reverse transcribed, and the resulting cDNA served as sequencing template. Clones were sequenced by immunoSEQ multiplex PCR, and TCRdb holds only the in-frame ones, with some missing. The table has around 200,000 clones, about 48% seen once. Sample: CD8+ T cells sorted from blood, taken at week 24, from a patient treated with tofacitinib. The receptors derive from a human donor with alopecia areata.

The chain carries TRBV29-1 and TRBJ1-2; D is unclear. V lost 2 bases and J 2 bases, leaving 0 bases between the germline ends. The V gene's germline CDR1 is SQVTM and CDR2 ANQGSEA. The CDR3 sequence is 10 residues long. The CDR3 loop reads CSVENYGYTF. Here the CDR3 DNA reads TGCAGCGTTGAAAACTATGGCTACACCTTC.

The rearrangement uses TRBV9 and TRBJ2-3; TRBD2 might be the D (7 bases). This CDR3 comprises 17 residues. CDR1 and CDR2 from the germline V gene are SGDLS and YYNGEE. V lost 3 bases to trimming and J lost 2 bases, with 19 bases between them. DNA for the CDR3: TGTGCCAGCAGCGGTGGCCTTGCGGGGGCCATCACAGATACGCAGTATTTT. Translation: CASSGGLAGAITDTQYF.

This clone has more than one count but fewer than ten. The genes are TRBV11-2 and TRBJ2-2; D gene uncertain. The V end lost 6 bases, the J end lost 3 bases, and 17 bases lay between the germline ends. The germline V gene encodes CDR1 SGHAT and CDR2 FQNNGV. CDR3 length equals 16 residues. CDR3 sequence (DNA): TGTGCCAGCAGTTATGGGCCCACCCTAGACACCGGGGAGCTGTTTTTT. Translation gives CASSYGPTLDTGELFF.

CDR3 in DNA: TGTGCCAGCAGCTTAACTTTGCGGGGGGCCGGCAATGAGCAGTTCTTC. Its protein product is CASSLTLRGAGNEQFF. This chain links TRBV7-9 with TRBJ2-1; 8 nucleotides match TRBD2. V lost 2 bases to trimming and J lost 6 bases; unmatched junction nucleotides: 9. The V gene's germline CDR1 is SEHNR and CDR2 FQNEAQ (reference sequence). The CDR3 totals 16 residues.

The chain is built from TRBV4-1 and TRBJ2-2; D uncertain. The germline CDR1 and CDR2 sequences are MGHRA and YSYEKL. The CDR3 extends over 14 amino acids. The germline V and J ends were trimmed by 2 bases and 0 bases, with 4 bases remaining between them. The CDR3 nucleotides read TGCGCCAGCAGCCAATCAGCGAACACCGGGGAGCTGTTTTTT. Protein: CASSQSANTGELFF.

CDR3 sequence reads: CASSYSKTNQETQYF. CDR3 DNA sequence: TGTGCCAGCAGTTACTCTAAGACTAACCAAGAGACCCAGTACTTC. This chain links TRBV6-5 with TRBJ2-5; D is perhaps TRBD2 (5 bases). The germline V gene encodes CDR1 MNHEY and CDR2 SVGAGI. V was cut by 0 bases and J by 0 bases, with 8 bases left in between. The CDR3 extends over 15 amino acids.

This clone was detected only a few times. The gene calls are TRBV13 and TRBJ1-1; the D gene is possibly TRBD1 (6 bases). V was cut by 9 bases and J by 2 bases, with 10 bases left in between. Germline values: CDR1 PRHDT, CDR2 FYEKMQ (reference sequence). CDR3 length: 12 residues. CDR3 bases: TGTGCCAGTCGGACAGCTAACACTGAAGCTTTCTTT. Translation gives CASRTANTEAFF.

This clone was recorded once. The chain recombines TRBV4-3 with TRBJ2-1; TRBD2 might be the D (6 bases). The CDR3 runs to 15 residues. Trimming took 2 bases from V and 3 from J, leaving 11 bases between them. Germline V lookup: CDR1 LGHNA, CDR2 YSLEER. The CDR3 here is CASSQSVGGYNEQFF. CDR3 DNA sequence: TGCGCCAGCAGCCAATCGGTCGGGGGCTACAATGAGCAGTTCTTC.

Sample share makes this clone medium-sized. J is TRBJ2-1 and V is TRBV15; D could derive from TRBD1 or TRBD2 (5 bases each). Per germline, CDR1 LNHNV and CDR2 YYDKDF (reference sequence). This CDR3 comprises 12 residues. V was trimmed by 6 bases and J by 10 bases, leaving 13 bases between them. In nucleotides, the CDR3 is TGTGCCACCAGTCAAGAGGGGACGGAGCAGTTCTTC. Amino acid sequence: CATSQEGTEQFF.

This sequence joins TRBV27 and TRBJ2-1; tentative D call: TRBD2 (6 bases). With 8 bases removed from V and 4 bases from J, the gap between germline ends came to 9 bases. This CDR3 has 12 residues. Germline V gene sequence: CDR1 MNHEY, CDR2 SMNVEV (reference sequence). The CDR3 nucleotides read TGTGCCAGCCAGGGAGGTTACAATGAGCAGTTCTTC. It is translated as CASQGGYNEQFF.

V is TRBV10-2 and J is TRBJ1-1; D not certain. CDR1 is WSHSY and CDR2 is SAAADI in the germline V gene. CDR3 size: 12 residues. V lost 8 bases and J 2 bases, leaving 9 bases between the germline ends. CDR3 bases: TGCGCCAGCGGAAGGGCAAACACTGAAGCTTTCTTT. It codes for CASGRANTEAFF.

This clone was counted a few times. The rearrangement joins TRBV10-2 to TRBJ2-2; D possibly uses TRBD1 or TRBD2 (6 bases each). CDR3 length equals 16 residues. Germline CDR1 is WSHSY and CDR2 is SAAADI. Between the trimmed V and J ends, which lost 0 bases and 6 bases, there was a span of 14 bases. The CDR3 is CASSESTSRGAGELFF. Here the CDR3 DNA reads TGCGCCAGCAGTGAGTCGACGTCTAGGGGGGCCGGGGAGCTGTTTTTT.

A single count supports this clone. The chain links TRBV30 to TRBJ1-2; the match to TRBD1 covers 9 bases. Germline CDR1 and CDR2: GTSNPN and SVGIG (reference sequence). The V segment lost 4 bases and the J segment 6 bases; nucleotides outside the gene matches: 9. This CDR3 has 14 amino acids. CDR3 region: CAWNPGQGAHGYTF. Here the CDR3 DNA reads TGTGCCTGGAATCCGGGACAGGGTGCCCATGGCTACACCTTC.

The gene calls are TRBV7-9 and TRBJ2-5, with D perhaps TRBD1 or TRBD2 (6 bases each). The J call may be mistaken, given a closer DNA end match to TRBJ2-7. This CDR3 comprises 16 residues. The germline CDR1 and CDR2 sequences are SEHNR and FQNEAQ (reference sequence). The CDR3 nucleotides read TGTGCCAGCAGCTTAGCGTGGAGGGGGGTCTCCTACGAGCAGTACTTC. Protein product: CASSLAWRGVSYEQYF.

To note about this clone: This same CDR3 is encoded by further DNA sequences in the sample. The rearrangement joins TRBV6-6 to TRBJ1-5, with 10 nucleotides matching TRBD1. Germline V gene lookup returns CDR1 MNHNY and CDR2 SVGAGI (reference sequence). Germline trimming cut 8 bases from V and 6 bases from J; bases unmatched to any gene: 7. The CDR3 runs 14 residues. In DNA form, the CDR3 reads TGTGCCAGCCATAGGGACAGGGGAAGTCAGCCCCAGCATTTT. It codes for CASHRDRGSQPQHF.

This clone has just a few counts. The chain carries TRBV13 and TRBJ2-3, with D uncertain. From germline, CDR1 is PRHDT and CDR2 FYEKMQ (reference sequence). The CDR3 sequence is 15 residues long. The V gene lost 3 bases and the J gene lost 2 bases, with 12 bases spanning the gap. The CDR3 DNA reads TGTGCCAGCAGCTTTCTGATAGGCCCCACAGATACGCAGTATTTT. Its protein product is CASSFLIGPTDTQYF.

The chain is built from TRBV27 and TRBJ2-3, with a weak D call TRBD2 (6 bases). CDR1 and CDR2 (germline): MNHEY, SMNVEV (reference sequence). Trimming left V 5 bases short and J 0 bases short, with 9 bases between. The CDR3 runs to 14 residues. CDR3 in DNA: TGTGCCAGCAGTCATGGGACTAGCACAGATACGCAGTATTTT. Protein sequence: CASSHGTSTDTQYF.

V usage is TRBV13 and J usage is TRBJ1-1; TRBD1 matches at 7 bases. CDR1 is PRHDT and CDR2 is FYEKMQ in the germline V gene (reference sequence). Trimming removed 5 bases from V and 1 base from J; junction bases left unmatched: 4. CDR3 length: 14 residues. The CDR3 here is CASSQGTENTEAFF. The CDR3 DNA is TGTGCCAGCAGCCAGGGGACAGAGAACACTGAAGCTTTCTTT.

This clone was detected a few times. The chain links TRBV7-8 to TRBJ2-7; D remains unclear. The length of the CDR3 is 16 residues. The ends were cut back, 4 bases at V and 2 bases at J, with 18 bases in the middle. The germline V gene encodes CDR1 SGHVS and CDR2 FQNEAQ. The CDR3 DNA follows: TGTGCCAGCAGCTCGGAAGGTGGGTCTGATGCCTACGAGCAGTACTTC. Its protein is CASSSEGGSDAYEQYF. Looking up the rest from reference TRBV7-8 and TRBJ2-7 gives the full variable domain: GAGVSQSPRYKVAKRGQDVALRCDPISGHVSLFWYQQALGQGPEFLTYFQNEAQLDKSGLPSDRFFAERPEGSVSTLKIQRTQQEDSAVYLCASSSEGGSDAYEQYFGPGTRLTVT.